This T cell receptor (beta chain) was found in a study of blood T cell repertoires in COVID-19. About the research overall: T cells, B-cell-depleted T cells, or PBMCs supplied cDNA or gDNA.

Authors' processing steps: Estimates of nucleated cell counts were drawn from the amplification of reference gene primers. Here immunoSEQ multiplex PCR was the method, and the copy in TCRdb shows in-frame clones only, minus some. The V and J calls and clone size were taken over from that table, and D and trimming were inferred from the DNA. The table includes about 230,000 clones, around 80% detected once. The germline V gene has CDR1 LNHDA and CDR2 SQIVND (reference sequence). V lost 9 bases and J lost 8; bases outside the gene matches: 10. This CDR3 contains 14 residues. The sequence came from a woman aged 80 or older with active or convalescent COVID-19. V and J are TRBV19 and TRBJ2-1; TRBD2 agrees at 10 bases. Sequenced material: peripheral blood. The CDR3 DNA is TGTGCCAGCGAGCTAGCGGGGGTTAGCGATGAGCAGTTCTTC. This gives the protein CASELAGVSDEQFF.